Sequencing of this T cell receptor (beta chain) was carried out in a study of beta chain features in type 1 diabetes. General study findings and limits: Significant though moderate, a shortening of TCRB CDR3s appeared in all four CD4+ subsets of Type 1 diabetes patients.

What was sequenced were expressed TCRB transcripts, since all of the isolated RNA had been reverse transcribed. Only in-frame clones appear in the TCRdb table, and some are missing; sequencing was by immunoSEQ multiplex PCR. The table lists around 250,000 clones, 14% of them singletons. From germline, CDR1 is SGHNT and CDR2 YYREEE (reference sequence). The CDR3 totals 16 residues. V was clipped by 4 bases and J by 5 bases; unmatched bases: 10. Points on this clone: The antigen is unknown.

The sequence came from a man aged 25 to 40 with type 1 diabetes. The sequenced sample consisted of naive CD4+ T cells from blood. The gene calls are TRBV5-4 and TRBJ1-2; 11 bases align to TRBD1. This CDR3 reads CASSQDRGQGVYGYTF. The CDR3 nucleotides read TGTGCCAGCAGCCAGGACAGGGGGCAGGGGGTGTATGGCTACACCTTC.